The 24 T cell receptor beta chains given below trace back to one sample, sequenced in a study of beta chain features in type 1 diabetes. Reverse transcription of all isolated RNA meant that expressed TCRB transcripts were sequenced. Sequencing was performed with immunoSEQ multiplex PCR; in TCRdb, only in-frame clones are kept and a portion is missing. The sample carries about 350,000 clones, roughly 21% recorded once. The specimen sequenced was naive CD4+ T cells from blood. The origin of the receptors is a woman younger than 30 in good health.

This sequence joins TRBV14 and TRBJ2-5, with 13 positions matching TRBD2. The V gene's germline CDR1 is SGHDN and CDR2 FVKESK. The CDR3 is 15 residues long. Losses at the gene ends were 4 bases for V and 5 bases for J; bases not matched to a gene: 4. CDR3 coding DNA: TGTGCCAGCAGCCCCGGACTAGCGGGGGCCGAGACCCAGTACTTC. It codes for CASSPGLAGAETQYF.

J is TRBJ1-1 and V is TRBV27, with 8 positions matching TRBD1. J lost 3 bases, V lost 7 bases, and 7 bases had no gene match. The length of the CDR3 is 14 residues. CDR1 is MNHEY and CDR2 is SMNVEV in the germline V gene (reference sequence). DNA of the CDR3: TGTGCCAGCACCCCTCAGGGGGCTTACACTGAAGCTTTCTTT. This codes for CASTPQGAYTEAFF.

The chain has TRBV18 and TRBJ1-1; 8 bases fit TRBD1. Per germline, CDR1 KGHSH and CDR2 LQKENI. There are 14 residues in the CDR3. After removal of 8 bases from V and 0 bases from J, the junction contained 5 bases not matched to a gene. DNA for the CDR3: TGTGCCAGCCAGGGGGCGCGGGTGAACACTGAAGCTTTCTTT. Amino acid sequence: CASQGARVNTEAFF.

The chain has TRBV27 and TRBJ2-7; D gene uncertain. Germline loops: CDR1 MNHEY, CDR2 SMNVEV (reference sequence). With 7 bases removed from V and 2 bases from J, the gap between germline ends came to 12 bases. The CDR3 is 13 residues long. In DNA, the CDR3 is TGTGCCAGCATGCGCCAGGCGACCTACGAGCAGTACTTC. Its translation is CASMRQATYEQYF.

Here the CDR3 DNA reads TGTGCCAGCAGCCGGGACACTCCCTACACCTTC. It codes for CASSRDTPYTF. This rearrangement joins TRBV7-9 to TRBJ1-2; TRBD1 is a possible D gene (6 bases). Trimming shortened V by 5 bases and J by 10 bases, and 11 bases separated the two germline ends. Germline V gene lookup returns CDR1 SEHNR and CDR2 FQNEAQ (reference sequence). CDR3 length: 11 amino acids.

The chain employs TRBV7-6 and TRBJ1-1, with 8 bases identical to TRBD1. CDR1 and CDR2 (germline): SGHVS, FNYEAQ. This CDR3 region has 15 residues. The ends lost 5 bases at V and 1 base at J; junction bases unmatched: 6. CDR3 nucleotides: TGTGCCAGCAGCCCTGGGACAGGCCAGAACACTGAAGCTTTCTTT. Amino acids: CASSPGTGQNTEAFF.

This clone occurred a few times. The CDR3 region has the DNA TGTGCCAGCAGTCCCCTGTTAGCGGCAGGTAGCACAGATACGCAGTATTTT. It is translated as CASSPLLAAGSTDTQYF. V usage is TRBV2 and J usage is TRBJ2-3; maybe TRBD2 (6 bases). V was cut by 5 bases and J by 0 bases, with 18 bases left in between. The CDR3 runs 17 residues. Looked up from germline, CDR1 is SNHLY and CDR2 is FYNNEI.

This clone was detected only a few times. The rearrangement joins TRBV5-1 to TRBJ1-1; D is possibly TRBD1 (6 bases). Germline assignment: CDR1 SGHRS and CDR2 YFSETQ. With 3 bases removed from V and 0 bases from J, the gap between germline ends came to 21 bases. CDR3 size: 18 residues. The CDR3 DNA is TGCGCCAGCAGCTATAATTTAGGACAGCTGTTGTTGAACACTGAAGCTTTCTTT. As protein: CASSYNLGQLLLNTEAFF.

The V call is TRBV5-4, the J call TRBJ2-1; TRBD1 matches 7 bases. With 0 bases clipped from V and 7 bases from J, the junction kept 4 bases outside the gene matches. The CDR3 extends over 14 amino acids. Germline values: CDR1 SGHNT, CDR2 YYREEE (reference sequence). CDR3 amino acids: CASSLEGARNEQFF. The CDR3 bases are TGTGCCAGCAGCTTGGAGGGGGCGCGGAATGAGCAGTTCTTC.

This clone is a singleton in its sample. The chain combines TRBV11-2 with TRBJ2-2; unclear D gene. V gave up 5 bases and J gave up 0 bases, with 13 bases separating them. This CDR3 is built from 16 residues. Germline V gene lookup returns CDR1 SGHAT and CDR2 FQNNGV. The CDR3 sequence is CASSPAPATNTGELFF. The DNA of the CDR3 is TGTGCCAGCAGCCCCGCTCCAGCGACGAACACCGGGGAGCTGTTTTTT.

The chain carries TRBV11-2 and TRBJ2-1, with 7 bases aligning to TRBD1. The CDR3 has 16 amino acids. Germline V gives CDR1 SGHAT, CDR2 FQNNGV. V shed 5 bases and J 0 bases; nucleotides not matched to a gene: 7. The CDR3 nucleotides read TGTGCCAGCAGCCGACCCGGGACAGCCTCCTACAATGAGCAGTTCTTC. This gives the protein CASSRPGTASYNEQFF.

The chain carries TRBV9 and TRBJ2-3; 9 bases fit TRBD2. This CDR3 is built from 12 residues. In germline, CDR1 is SGDLS, CDR2 YYNGEE. The ends lost 3 bases at V and 10 bases at J; junction bases unmatched: 3. CDR3 loop: CASSDQREAQYF. CDR3 DNA sequence: TGTGCCAGCAGCGACCAGCGGGAGGCGCAGTATTTT.

The chain uses TRBV19 and TRBJ2-1, with D unclear. Germline CDR1 LNHDA, CDR2 SQIVND (reference sequence). This CDR3 is built from 11 residues. Trimming left V 5 bases short and J 8 bases short, with 7 bases between. The CDR3 region has the DNA TGTGCCAGTAGTGAGCAGGATGAGCAGTTCTTC. As protein: CASSEQDEQFF.

V usage is TRBV5-6 and J usage is TRBJ2-5, with 10 bases lining up with TRBD1. The CDR3 is 18 amino acids. The J segment lost 1 base and the V segment lost 4 bases, leaving 13 bases of the junction unmatched. The V gene's germline CDR1 is SGHDT and CDR2 YYEEEE. This CDR3 reads CASSPSGTGDTIQETQYF. CDR3 DNA: TGTGCCAGCAGCCCCTCCGGGACAGGGGATACTATCCAAGAGACCCAGTACTTC. The whole variable domain, filled in from reference TRBV5-6 and TRBJ2-5, reads DAGVTQSPTHLIKTRGQQVTLRCSPKSGHDTVSWYQQALGQGPQFIFQYYEEEERQRGNFPDRFSGHQFPNYSSELNVNALLLGDSALYLCASSPSGTGDTIQETQYFGPGTRLLVL.

The V gene is TRBV7-8, the J gene TRBJ1-2; D not resolved. The CDR3 contains 11 residues. Deletions cut 6 bases from V and 4 bases from J, with 6 bases between. CDR1 and CDR2 (germline): SGHVS, FQNEAQ. CDR3 coding DNA: TGTGCCAGCAGTCGCGGCTATGGCTACACCTTC. As protein: CASSRGYGYTF.

This chain uses TRBV4-1 with TRBJ2-3; 7 nucleotides agree with TRBD2. V dropped 0 bases and J dropped 4; count of bases not matched to a gene: 7. The CDR3 consists of 16 residues. Germline V gene lookup returns CDR1 MGHRA and CDR2 YSYEKL. The CDR3 sequence: CASSQDRSGTADTQYF. For the CDR3, the DNA is TGCGCCAGCAGCCAAGATCGGAGCGGGACTGCAGATACGCAGTATTTT.

This clone has a handful of counts. This rearrangement joins TRBV9 to TRBJ2-3, with D hard to call. This CDR3 is 15 amino acids long. V dropped 3 bases and J dropped 2 bases, with 13 bases sitting between them. Germline V gene data show CDR1 as SGDLS and CDR2 as YYNGEE. The CDR3 DNA reads as TGTGCCAGCAGCGCCACCGGTTTGAACACAGATACGCAGTATTTT. Its translation is CASSATGLNTDTQYF.

This clone was seen a few times. The chain has TRBV5-4 and TRBJ1-4; TRBD1 agrees at 9 bases. V gave up 5 bases and J gave up 8 bases; unmatched junction bases: 7. There are 14 residues in the CDR3. Germline V gives CDR1 SGHNT, CDR2 YYREEE (reference sequence). CDR3 nucleotide sequence: TGTGCCAGCAGTCTGGACAGGGGAGGCGAAAAACTGTTTTTT. Translated: CASSLDRGGEKLFF. The variable domain in full, with the rest retrieved from reference TRBV5-4 and TRBJ1-4, is ETGVTQSPTHLIKTRGQQVTLRCSSQSGHNTVSWYQQALGQGPQFIFQYYREEENGRGNFPPRFSGLQFPNYSSELNVNALELDDSALYLCASSLDRGGEKLFFGSGTQLSVL.

This clone has just a few counts. V and J are TRBV29-1 and TRBJ2-1, with 9 nucleotides matching TRBD1. The V gene end was trimmed by 8 bases and the J gene end by 3 bases; junction bases not matched to a gene: 5. Germline V gene lookup returns CDR1 SQVTM and CDR2 ANQGSEA. The CDR3 sequence is 13 residues long. DNA for the CDR3: TGCAGCTCCCGGGACAGGGACTACAATGAGCAGTTCTTC. Translating gives CSSRDRDYNEQFF.

This clone was recorded a few times. J is TRBJ1-5 and V is TRBV6-6; TRBD1 matches at 10 bases. Germline values: CDR1 MNHNY, CDR2 SVGAGI (reference sequence). Trimming at V came to 5 bases and at J to 8 bases, leaving 6 bases not matched to a gene. CDR3 size: 14 residues. The CDR3 spells CASSTTGGTEPQHF. CDR3 nucleotide sequence: TGTGCCAGCAGTACGACAGGGGGCACAGAGCCCCAGCATTTT.

In its sample, this clone was seen a few times. The J gene is TRBJ2-7, the V gene TRBV5-1; TRBD1 might be the D (5 bases). Trimming left V 4 bases short and J 5 bases short, with 13 bases between. The CDR3 totals 13 residues. Looked up from germline, CDR1 is SGHRS and CDR2 is YFSETQ. CDR3 bases: TGCGCCAGCAGCGGGGAAGGGGCGGACGAGCAGTACTTC. It translates to CASSGEGADEQYF.

This chain connects TRBV9 to TRBJ2-1; TRBD1 matches 10 bases. The germline V gene has CDR1 SGDLS and CDR2 YYNGEE. This CDR3 has 16 amino acids. Trimming took 3 bases from V and 3 from J; bases not matched to a gene: 6. As DNA, the CDR3 is TGTGCCAGCAGCGGGGGACAGGGGACCTTCTACAATGAGCAGTTCTTC. As protein: CASSGGQGTFYNEQFF.

The chain carries TRBV2 and TRBJ2-5; weak D call: TRBD1 (6 bases). CDR3 length: 12 amino acids. The V end lost 4 bases, the J end lost 5 bases, and 8 bases lay between the germline ends. Per germline, CDR1 SNHLY and CDR2 FYNNEI. CDR3: CASSGGPETQYF. CDR3 in DNA: TGTGCCAGCAGTGGGGGGCCGGAGACCCAGTACTTC.

The V and J genes are TRBV5-1 and TRBJ1-2, with a tentative D call TRBD1 (5 bases). The CDR3 extends over 13 amino acids. Per germline, CDR1 SGHRS and CDR2 YFSETQ. Trimming took 5 bases from V and 6 from J, leaving 14 bases between them. CDR3: CASRPGLEDGYTF. CDR3 nucleotide sequence: TGCGCCAGCAGGCCAGGGTTAGAGGATGGCTACACCTTC.